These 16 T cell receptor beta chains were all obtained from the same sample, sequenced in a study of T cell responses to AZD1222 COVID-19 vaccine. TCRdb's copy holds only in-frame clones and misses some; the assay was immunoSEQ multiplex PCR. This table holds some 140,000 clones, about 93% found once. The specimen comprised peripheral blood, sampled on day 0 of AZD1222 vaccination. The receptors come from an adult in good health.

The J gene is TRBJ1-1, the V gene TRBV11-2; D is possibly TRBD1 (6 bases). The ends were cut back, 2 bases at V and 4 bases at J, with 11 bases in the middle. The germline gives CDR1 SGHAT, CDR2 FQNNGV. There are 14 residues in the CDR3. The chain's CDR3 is CASSLPTGITEAFF. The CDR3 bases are TGTGCCAGCAGCTTACCAACAGGGATCACTGAAGCTTTCTTT. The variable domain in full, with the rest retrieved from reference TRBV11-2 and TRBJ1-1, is EAGVAQSPRYKIIEKRQSVAFWCNPISGHATLYWYQQILGQGPKLLIQFQNNGVVDDSQLPKDRFSAERLKGVDSTLKIQPAKLEDSAVYLCASSLPTGITEAFFGQGTRLTVV.

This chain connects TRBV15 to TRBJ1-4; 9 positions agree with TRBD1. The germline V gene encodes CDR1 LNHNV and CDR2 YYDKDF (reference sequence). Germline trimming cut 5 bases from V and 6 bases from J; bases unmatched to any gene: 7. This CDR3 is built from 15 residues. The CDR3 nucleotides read TGTGCCACCAGCGGGACAGGGATTTCGGATGAAAAACTGTTTTTT. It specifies CATSGTGISDEKLFF.

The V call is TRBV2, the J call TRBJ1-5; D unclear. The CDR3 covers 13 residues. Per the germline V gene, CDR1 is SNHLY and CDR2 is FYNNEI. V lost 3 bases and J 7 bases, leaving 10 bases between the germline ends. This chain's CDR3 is CASSEGLAQPQHF. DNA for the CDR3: TGTGCCAGCAGTGAGGGTCTGGCCCAGCCCCAGCATTTT.

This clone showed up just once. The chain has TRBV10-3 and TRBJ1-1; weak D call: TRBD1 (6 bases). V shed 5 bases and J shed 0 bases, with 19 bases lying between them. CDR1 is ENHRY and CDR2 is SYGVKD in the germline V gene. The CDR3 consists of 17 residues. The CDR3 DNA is TGTGCCATCAGTAAGCCGACAGGTGAGGGGATGAACACTGAAGCTTTCTTT. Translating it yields CAISKPTGEGMNTEAFF.

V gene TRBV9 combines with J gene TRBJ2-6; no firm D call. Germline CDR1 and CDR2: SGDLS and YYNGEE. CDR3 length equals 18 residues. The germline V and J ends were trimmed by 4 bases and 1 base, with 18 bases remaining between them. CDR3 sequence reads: CASSYVSFIESGANVLTF. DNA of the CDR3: TGTGCCAGCAGCTACGTTTCTTTTATTGAGTCTGGGGCCAACGTCCTGACTTTC.

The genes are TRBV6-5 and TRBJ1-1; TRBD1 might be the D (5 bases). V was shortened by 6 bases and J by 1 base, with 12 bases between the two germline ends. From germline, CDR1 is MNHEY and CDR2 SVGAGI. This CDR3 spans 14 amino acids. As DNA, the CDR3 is TGTGCCAGCAGGAGGGGCCAGCCGAACACTGAAGCTTTCTTT. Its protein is CASRRGQPNTEAFF.

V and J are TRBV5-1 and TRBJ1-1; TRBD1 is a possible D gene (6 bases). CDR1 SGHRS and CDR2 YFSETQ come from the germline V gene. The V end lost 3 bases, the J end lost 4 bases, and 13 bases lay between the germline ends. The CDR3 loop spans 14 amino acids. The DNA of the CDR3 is TGCGCCAGCAGCTCATCAGGGGTGGGCACTGAAGCTTTCTTT. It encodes CASSSSGVGTEAFF. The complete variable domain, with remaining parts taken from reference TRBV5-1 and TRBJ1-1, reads KAGVTQTPRYLIKTRGQQVTLSCSPISGHRSVSWYQQTPGQGLQFLFEYFSETQRNKGNFPGRFSGRQFSNSRSEMNVSTLELGDSALYLCASSSSGVGTEAFFGQGTRLTVV.

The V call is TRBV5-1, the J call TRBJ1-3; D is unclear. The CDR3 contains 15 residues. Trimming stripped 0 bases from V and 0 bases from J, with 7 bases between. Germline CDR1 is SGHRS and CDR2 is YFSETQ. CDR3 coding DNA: TGCGCCAGCAGCTTGGACCTCGGCTCTGGAAACACCATATATTTT. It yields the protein CASSLDLGSGNTIYF.

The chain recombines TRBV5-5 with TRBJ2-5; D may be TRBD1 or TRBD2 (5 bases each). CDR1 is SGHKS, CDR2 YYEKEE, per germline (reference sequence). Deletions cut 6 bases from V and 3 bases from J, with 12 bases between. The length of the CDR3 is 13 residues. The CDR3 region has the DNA TGTGCCAGCATCTGGGGGACGGAAGAGACCCAGTACTTC. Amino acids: CASIWGTEETQYF.

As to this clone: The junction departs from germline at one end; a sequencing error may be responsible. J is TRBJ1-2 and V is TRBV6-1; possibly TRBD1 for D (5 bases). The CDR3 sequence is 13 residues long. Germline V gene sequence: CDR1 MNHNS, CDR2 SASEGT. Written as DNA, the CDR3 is TGTGCCAGCAGCGAAGCAGGGTTCTATGGCTACACCTTC. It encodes CASSEAGFYGYTF.

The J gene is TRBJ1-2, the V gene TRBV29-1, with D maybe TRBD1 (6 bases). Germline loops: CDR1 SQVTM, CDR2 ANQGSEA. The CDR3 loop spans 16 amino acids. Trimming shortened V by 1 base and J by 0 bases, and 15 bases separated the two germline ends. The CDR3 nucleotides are TGCAGCGTTGAAGGGTCACGGACAGCAGCTAACTATGGCTACACCTTC. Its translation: CSVEGSRTAANYGYTF.

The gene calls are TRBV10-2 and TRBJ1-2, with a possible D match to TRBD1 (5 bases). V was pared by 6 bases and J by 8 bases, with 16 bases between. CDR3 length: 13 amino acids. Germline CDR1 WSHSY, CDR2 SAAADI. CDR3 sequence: CASRGGSEVGYTF. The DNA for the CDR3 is TGCGCCAGCAGGGGGGGGTCAGAGGTCGGCTACACCTTC.

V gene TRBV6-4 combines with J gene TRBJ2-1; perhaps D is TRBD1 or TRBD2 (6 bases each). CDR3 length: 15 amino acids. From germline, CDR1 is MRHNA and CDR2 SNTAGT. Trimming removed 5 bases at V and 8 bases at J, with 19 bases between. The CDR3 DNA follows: TGTGCCAGCAGTATTCAGGGGAGGAATTTAGATGAGCAGTTCTTC. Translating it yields CASSIQGRNLDEQFF.

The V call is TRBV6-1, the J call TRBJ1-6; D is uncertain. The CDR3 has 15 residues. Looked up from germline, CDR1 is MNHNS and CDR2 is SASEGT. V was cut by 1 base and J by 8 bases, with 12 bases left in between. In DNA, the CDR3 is TGTGCCAGCAGTGAAGGATTGCCGCGATATTCACCCCTCCACTTT. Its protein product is CASSEGLPRYSPLHF.

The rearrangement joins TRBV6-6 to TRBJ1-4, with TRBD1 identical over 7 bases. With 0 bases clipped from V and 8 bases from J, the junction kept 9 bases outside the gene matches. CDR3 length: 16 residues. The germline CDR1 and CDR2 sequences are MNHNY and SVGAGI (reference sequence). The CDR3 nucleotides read TGTGCCAGCAGTTACTCGAAACTTGGACAGGAGGAAAAACTGTTTTTT. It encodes CASSYSKLGQEEKLFF.

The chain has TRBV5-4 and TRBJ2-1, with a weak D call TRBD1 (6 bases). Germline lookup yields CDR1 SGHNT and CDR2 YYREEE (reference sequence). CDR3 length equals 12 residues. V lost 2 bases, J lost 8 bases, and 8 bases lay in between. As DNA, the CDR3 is TGTGCCAGCAGCTTACAGGGCGATGAGCAGTTCTTC. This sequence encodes CASSLQGDEQFF.